This T cell receptor beta chain was profiled in a study of blood T cell repertoires in COVID-19. Study overall: Italy, Spain and the United States were the sources of the convalescent and acute COVID-19 samples. The cDNA or gDNA used as material had been derived from T cells, B-cell-depleted T cells, or PBMCs.

As processed by the authors: Reference gene primers were amplified, and this amplification served to estimate nucleated cell counts. Assay: immunoSEQ multiplex PCR; the TCRdb copy retains only in-frame clones and omits some. V and J calls and clone size come straight from that table; D and trimming were deduced from the DNA. The repertoire consists of 100,000 to 150,000 clones, with about 89% occurring once and the leading ten covering approximately 4.5%. In Seattle, patients joined the study during active infection and were tracked longitudinally. The CDR3 covers 14 residues. CDR1 and CDR2 from the germline V gene are SGHDN and FVKESK. Trimming cost V 0 bases and J 6 bases, with 8 bases left between them.

This TCR was sampled from a man aged 60-69 years with COVID-19, enrolled during active disease. The material sequenced was peripheral blood. The gene calls are TRBV14 and TRBJ2-2, with D possibly being TRBD1 (6 bases). The CDR3: CASSQERGSGELFF. The CDR3 region has the DNA TGTGCCAGCAGCCAAGAAAGGGGGTCCGGGGAGCTGTTTTTT.